This TCR beta chain was obtained from a study of Graves' ophthalmopathy and Graves' hyperthyroidism. Transcripts of RNA were the source for amplifying TCR beta CDR3 regions. RT-PCR with HTBI primers came first, then second-round multiplex PCR. TCRdb analysed the multiplex PCR reads with MiXCR anew, one entry per CDR3 protein. This sample yields 500,000 to 600,000 distinct CDR3 sequences, of which less than 40% are seen a single time; over 3.5% belongs to the top ten. Germline CDR1 is SGHNT and CDR2 is YENEEA. CDR3 length equals 13 residues. Newly diagnosed, the hyperthyroidism patients had under 2 months' duration and were aged 18 to 65. Certain patients were not enrolled. These were patients with other autoimmune diseases, uncontrolled infections, pregnancy or lactation. On this clonotype itself: The junction departs from germline at one end; a sequencing error may be responsible.

The TCR sequence derives from an adult man with Graves' hyperthyroidism. The sample taken for sequencing was peripheral blood or thyroid tissue (not recorded which). The chain uses TRBV11-3 and TRBJ2-6, with 8 nucleotides matching TRBD2. CDR3 DNA: TGTGCCAGCACCTCGGGGGGGGCGATCACTGAAGCTTTC. The encoded protein is CASTSGGAITEAF.